This T cell receptor (beta chain) was retrieved from a study of shared clonotypes between healthy human individuals. Study overall: CD8 memory received one plate per donor, CD8 naive two, CD4 memory three and CD4 naive three. The study, taken as a whole, reports: Naive CD4 clonotypes overlapped across a few donors at approximately 5.5%.

CDR1 SNHLY and CDR2 FYNNEI come from the germline V gene. V lost 6 bases and J lost 5, with 13 bases in between. There are 13 residues in the CDR3. Here immunoSEQ multiplex PCR was the method, and the copy in TCRdb shows in-frame clones only, minus some. Of 500,000 or so clones detected, approximately 95% appear once; the ten largest clones hold about 0.06%. This clone has a handful of counts. Antigen: not known. The chain combines TRBV2 with TRBJ1-1, with a tentative D call TRBD1 (6 bases). The source material was naive CD4+ T cells sorted from blood. As for subset: CD45RA+ positively selected. The TCR originated in a young woman in good health. The CDR3 loop is CASSATGWTEAFF. For the CDR3, the DNA is TGTGCCAGCAGCGCGACAGGATGGACTGAAGCTTTCTTT.